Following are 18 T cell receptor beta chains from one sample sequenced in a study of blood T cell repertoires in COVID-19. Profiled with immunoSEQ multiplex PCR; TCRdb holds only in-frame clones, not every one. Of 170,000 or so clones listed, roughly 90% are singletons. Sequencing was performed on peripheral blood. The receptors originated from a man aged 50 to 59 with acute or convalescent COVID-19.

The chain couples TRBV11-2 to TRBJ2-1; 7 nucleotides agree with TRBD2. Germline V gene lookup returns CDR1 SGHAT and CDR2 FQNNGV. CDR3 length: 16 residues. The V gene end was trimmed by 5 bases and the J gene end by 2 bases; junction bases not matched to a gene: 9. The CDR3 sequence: CASSQRGDLAYNEQFF. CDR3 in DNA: TGTGCCAGCAGCCAACGGGGGGACTTAGCCTACAATGAGCAGTTCTTC.

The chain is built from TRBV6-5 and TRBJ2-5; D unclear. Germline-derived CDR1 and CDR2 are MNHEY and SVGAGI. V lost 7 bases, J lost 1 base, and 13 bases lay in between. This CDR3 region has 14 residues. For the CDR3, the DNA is TGTGCCAGCACTACAAGAGGTCCCCAAGAGACCCAGTACTTC. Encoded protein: CASTTRGPQETQYF.

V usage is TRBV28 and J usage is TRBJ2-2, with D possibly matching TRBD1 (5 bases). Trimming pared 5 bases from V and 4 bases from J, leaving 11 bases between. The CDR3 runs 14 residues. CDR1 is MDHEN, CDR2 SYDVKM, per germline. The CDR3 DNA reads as TGTGCCAGCAGTGCGACAGATCTCACCGGGGAGCTGTTTTTT. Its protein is CASSATDLTGELFF.

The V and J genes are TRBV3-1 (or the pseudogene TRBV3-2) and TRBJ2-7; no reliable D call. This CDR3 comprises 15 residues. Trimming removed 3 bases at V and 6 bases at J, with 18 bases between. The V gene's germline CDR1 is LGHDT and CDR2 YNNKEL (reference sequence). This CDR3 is CASSQTGLAVTEQYF. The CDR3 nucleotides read TGTGCCAGCAGCCAGACCGGCCTCGCGGTGACCGAGCAGTACTTC.

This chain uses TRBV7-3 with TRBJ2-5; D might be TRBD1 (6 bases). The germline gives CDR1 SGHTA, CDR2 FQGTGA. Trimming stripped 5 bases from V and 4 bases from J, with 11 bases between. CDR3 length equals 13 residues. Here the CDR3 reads CASSDQGGETQYF. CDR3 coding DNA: TGTGCCAGCAGCGATCAAGGGGGAGAGACCCAGTACTTC.

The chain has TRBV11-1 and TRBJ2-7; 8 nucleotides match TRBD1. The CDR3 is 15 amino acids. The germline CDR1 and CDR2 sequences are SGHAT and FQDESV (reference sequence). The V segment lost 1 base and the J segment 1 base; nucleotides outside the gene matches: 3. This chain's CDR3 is CASSLGQGISYEQYF. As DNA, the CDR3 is TGTGCCAGCAGCTTAGGACAGGGGATATCCTACGAGCAGTACTTC.

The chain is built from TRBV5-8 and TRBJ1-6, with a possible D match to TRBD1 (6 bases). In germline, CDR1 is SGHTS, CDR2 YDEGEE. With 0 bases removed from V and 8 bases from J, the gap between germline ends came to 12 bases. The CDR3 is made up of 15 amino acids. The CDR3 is CASSLAGGLYSPLHF. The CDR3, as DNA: TGTGCCAGCAGCTTGGCTGGGGGCTTGTATTCACCCCTCCACTTT.

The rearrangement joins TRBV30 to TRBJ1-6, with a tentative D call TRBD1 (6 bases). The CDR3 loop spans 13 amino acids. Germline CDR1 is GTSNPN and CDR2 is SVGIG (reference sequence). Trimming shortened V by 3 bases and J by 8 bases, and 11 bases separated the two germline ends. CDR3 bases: TGTGCCTGGAGGGTGGGACATGATTCACCCCTCCACTTT. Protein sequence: CAWRVGHDSPLHF.

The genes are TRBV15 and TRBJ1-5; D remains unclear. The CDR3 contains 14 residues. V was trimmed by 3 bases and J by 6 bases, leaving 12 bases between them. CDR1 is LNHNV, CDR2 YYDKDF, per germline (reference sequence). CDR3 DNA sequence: TGTGCCACCAGCAGTCTGGGGAGGAGTCAGCCCCAGCATTTT. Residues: CATSSLGRSQPQHF.

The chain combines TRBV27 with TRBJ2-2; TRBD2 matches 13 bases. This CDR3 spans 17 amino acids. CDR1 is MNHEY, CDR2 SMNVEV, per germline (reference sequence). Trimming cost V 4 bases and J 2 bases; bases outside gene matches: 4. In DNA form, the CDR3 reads TGTGCCAGCAGTTCCGGACTAGCGGGAGTTAACACCGGGGAGCTGTTTTTT. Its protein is CASSSGLAGVNTGELFF.

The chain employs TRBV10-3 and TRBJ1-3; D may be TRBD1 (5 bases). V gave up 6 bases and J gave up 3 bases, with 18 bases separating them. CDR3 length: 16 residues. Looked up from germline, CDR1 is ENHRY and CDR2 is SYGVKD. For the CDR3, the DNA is TGTGCCATCAGAGGTCAGGGTTTAGGTGGTGGAAACACCATATATTTT. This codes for CAIRGQGLGGGNTIYF.

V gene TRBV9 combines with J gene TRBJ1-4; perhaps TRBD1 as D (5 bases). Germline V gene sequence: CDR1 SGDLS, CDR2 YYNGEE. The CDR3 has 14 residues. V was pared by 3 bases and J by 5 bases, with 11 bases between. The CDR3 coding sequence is TGTGCCAGCAGCGCGGGACTAACGAATGAAAAACTGTTTTTT. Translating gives CASSAGLTNEKLFF.

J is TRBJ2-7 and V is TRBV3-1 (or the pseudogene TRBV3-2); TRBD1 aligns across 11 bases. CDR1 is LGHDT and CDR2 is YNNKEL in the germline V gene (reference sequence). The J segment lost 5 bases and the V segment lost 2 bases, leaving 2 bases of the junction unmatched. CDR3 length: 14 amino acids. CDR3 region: CASSQRTGGHEQYF. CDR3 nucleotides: TGTGCCAGCAGCCAAAGGACAGGGGGCCACGAGCAGTACTTC.

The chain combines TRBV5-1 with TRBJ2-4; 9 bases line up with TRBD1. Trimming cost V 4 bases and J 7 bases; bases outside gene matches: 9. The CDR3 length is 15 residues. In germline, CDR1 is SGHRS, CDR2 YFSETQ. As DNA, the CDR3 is TGCGCCAGCAGCCGGATACAGGGGGCGCAGAACATTCAGTACTTC. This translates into CASSRIQGAQNIQYF.

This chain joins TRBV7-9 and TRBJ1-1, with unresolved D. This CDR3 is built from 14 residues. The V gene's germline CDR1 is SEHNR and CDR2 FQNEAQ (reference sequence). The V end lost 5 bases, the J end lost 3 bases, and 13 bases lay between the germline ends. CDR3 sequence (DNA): TGTGCCAGCAGCCCCAAATTTCGCGACACTGAAGCTTTCTTT. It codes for CASSPKFRDTEAFF.

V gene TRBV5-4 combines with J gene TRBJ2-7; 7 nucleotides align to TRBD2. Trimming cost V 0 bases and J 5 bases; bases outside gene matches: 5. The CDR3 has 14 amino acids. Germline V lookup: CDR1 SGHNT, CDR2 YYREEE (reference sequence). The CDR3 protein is CASSLDREGHEQYF. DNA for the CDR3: TGTGCCAGCAGCTTGGATAGGGAGGGCCACGAGCAGTACTTC.

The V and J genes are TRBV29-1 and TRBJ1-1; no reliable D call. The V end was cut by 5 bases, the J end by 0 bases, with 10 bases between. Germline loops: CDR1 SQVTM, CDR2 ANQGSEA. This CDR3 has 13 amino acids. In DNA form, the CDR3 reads TGCAGCGTTTCCGTTGTTGTGAACACTGAAGCTTTCTTT. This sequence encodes CSVSVVVNTEAFF.

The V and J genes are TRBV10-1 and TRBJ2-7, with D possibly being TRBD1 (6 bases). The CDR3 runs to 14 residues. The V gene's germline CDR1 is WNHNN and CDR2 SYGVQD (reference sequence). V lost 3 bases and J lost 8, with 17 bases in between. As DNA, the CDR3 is TGCGCCAGCAGTGACCCCGGACAGAGGGGCCAGCAGTACTTC. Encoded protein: CASSDPGQRGQQYF.